These 9 T cell receptor beta chains came from one sample sequenced in a study of cytomegalovirus exposure and HLA in healthy donors. PCR primers comprised 60 Vbeta and 13 Jbeta primers. TCRdb's table, derived via immunoSEQ multiplex PCR, lists solely in-frame clones and lacks some. The data contain around 140,000 clones, over 80% of them singletons. Sequencing was done on a sample of PBMCs. The origin of the receptors is a middle-aged man in good health and CMV-seronegative.

Only a few counts were recorded for this clone. The chain carries TRBV18 and TRBJ1-2; 9 nucleotides agree with TRBD1. The CDR3 has 14 amino acids. The germline V gene encodes CDR1 KGHSH and CDR2 LQKENI. With V trimmed by 2 bases and J by 6 bases, 4 bases remained unmatched. The CDR3 is CASSPKQGADGYTF. CDR3 DNA sequence: TGTGCCAGCTCACCAAAACAGGGGGCTGATGGCTACACCTTC.

This chain connects TRBV9 to TRBJ2-7, with 9 bases matching TRBD1. Germline V CDR1 and CDR2: SGDLS, YYNGEE. V shed 0 bases, J shed 6 bases, and the junction held 10 bases outside the gene matches. The CDR3 runs to 16 residues. The chain's CDR3 is CASSVEGTGLGGEQYF. The CDR3 DNA sequence: TGTGCCAGCAGCGTAGAAGGGACAGGGCTAGGAGGCGAGCAGTACTTC.

The chain has TRBV4-3 and TRBJ2-7; D is unclear. V lost 3 bases and J lost 3, with 9 bases in between. The germline CDR1 and CDR2 sequences are LGHNA and YSLEER. This CDR3 has 13 amino acids. The CDR3 nucleotides read TGCGCCAGCAGCCACCGACTCCACTACGAGCAGTACTTC. Translation: CASSHRLHYEQYF.

V and J are TRBV7-2 and TRBJ1-2; tentatively, D is TRBD1 (5 bases). The CDR3 totals 12 residues. Trimming took 2 bases from V and 10 from J, leaving 11 bases between them. CDR1 and CDR2 from the germline V gene are SGHTA and FQGNSA. The CDR3 DNA reads TGTGCCAGCAGCTTAACCCAGGGATCCTACACCTTC. Translating gives CASSLTQGSYTF. The full variable domain, completed using reference TRBV7-2 and TRBJ1-2, is GAGVSQSPSNKVTEKGKDVELRCDPISGHTALYWYRQSLGQGLEFLIYFQGNSAPDKSGLPSDRFSAERTGGSVSTLTIQRTQQEDSAVYLCASSLTQGSYTFGSGTRLTVV.

The rearrangement links TRBV5-1 to TRBJ1-4, with TRBD1 identical over 8 bases. The V and J ends lost 0 bases and 8 bases, in that order; junction bases with no gene match: 6. CDR3 length: 15 residues. Per germline, CDR1 SGHRS and CDR2 YFSETQ. The CDR3: CASSLGQGKGEKLFF. CDR3 bases: TGCGCCAGCAGCTTGGGACAGGGGAAGGGGGAAAAACTGTTTTTT.

A remark on this clone: An end of the junction does not agree with germline; a read error may underlie this. The J gene is TRBJ2-2, the V gene TRBV7-7; 7 positions match TRBD1. This CDR3 has 16 amino acids. Germline V gene sequence: CDR1 SSHAT, CDR2 FNYEAQ (reference sequence). CDR3: CASTSPGTANTGELFF. CDR3 DNA sequence: TGTGCTAGCACCTCACCCGGGACAGCGAACACCGGGGAGCTGTTTTTT.

The V gene is TRBV5-1, the J gene TRBJ2-1, with TRBD1 matching over 9 bases. The CDR3 contains 15 residues. The V and J ends lost 0 bases and 4 bases, in that order; junction bases with no gene match: 2. The germline V gene has CDR1 SGHRS and CDR2 YFSETQ. As DNA, the CDR3 is TGCGCCAGCAGCTTGGGGGGACAGGGATACAATGAGCAGTTCTTC. Encoded protein: CASSLGGQGYNEQFF. The complete variable domain, with remaining parts taken from reference TRBV5-1 and TRBJ2-1, reads KAGVTQTPRYLIKTRGQQVTLSCSPISGHRSVSWYQQTPGQGLQFLFEYFSETQRNKGNFPGRFSGRQFSNSRSEMNVSTLELGDSALYLCASSLGGQGYNEQFFGPGTRLTVL.

V usage is TRBV6-4 and J usage is TRBJ1-6; 12 bases line up with TRBD1. V shed 6 bases, J shed 6 bases, and the junction held 6 bases outside the gene matches. The CDR3 sequence is 16 residues long. Germline assignment: CDR1 MRHNA and CDR2 SNTAGT. This CDR3 reads CASSKGQGARNSPLHF. CDR3 DNA: TGTGCCAGCAGCAAGGGACAGGGGGCTCGTAATTCACCCCTCCACTTT.

The genes are TRBV9 and TRBJ2-1; 8 nucleotides align to TRBD2. The V and J ends lost 8 bases and 7 bases, in that order; junction bases with no gene match: 8. Germline CDR1 reads SGDLS; CDR2 reads YYNGEE. This CDR3 is built from 13 residues. The CDR3 loop is CASMSGSRNEQFF. CDR3 coding DNA: TGTGCCAGTATGAGCGGGAGTAGAAATGAGCAGTTCTTC.